In its sample, the clone carrying this T cell receptor (beta chain) was seen many times. Its matching antigen is unknown. This beta chain turned up in a library designed for alpha chains; as an off-target read, its abundance says little. TCRdb analysed the 5' RACE reads with MiXCR anew, one entry per CDR3 protein. The repertoire holds roughly 18,000 distinct CDR3 sequences, with around 5% as singletons. The data derive from a study of spatial heterogeneity in lung cancer. Study overall: Matched bulk RNA-seq provided a T cell module score, and TCR transcript counts in tumor regions correlated strongly with it.

Time point in this sample: sample taken at primary tumor resection. Donation came from roughly 72 patients with untreated early-stage non-small cell lung cancer. The study sequenced unsorted whole RNA from tumor, nontumor lung or frozen PBMC. Per germline, CDR1 SNHLY and CDR2 FYNNEI. Trimming removed 3 bases from V and 0 bases from J, with 13 bases in between. The CDR3 spans 16 residues. Points from the study as a whole: Counts of expanded alpha and beta TCRs within tumors tracked the tumor nonsynonymous mutation count.

The sequenced sample was lung tumor tissue, obtained at surgery. This TCR derives from a female donor with early-stage non-small cell lung cancer. V usage is TRBV2 and J usage is TRBJ2-3; TRBD2 is a possible D gene (5 bases). CDR3 nucleotide sequence: TGTGCCAGCAGTGAGCGGGTCAGACGAAGCACAGATACGCAGTATTTT. This codes for CASSERVRRSTDTQYF.